Each of the 5 T cell receptor beta chains below was sequenced from the same sample in a study of blood T cell repertoires in COVID-19. The method was immunoSEQ multiplex PCR; TCRdb's version includes in-frame clones alone and lacks a portion of them. The data show roughly 180,000 clones, roughly 85% seen once. The sequenced sample was PBMCs or T cells enriched from blood (not recorded which). The source is a woman aged 50 to 60 who had recovered from COVID-19.

The chain uses TRBV27 and TRBJ2-3; tentatively, D is TRBD1 (6 bases). Germline CDR1 and CDR2: MNHEY and SMNVEV (reference sequence). The CDR3 is made up of 14 amino acids. Trimming removed 6 bases at V and 2 bases at J, with 12 bases between. In DNA, the CDR3 is TGTGCCAGCAGGCCACAGGGTCCCACAGATACGCAGTATTTT. Protein sequence: CASRPQGPTDTQYF.

The chain links TRBV10-3 to TRBJ1-5, with 8 bases lining up with TRBD1. V lost 2 bases and J lost 2; bases outside the gene matches: 8. The CDR3 loop spans 17 amino acids. Germline CDR1 and CDR2: ENHRY and SYGVKD. The CDR3 coding sequence is TGTGCCATCAGTGAGAAGACAGGGGAGTGGGGCAATCAGCCCCAGCATTTT. This gives the protein CAISEKTGEWGNQPQHF.

V and J are TRBV5-6 and TRBJ2-7; D ambiguous. Trimming removed 0 bases from V and 2 bases from J, with 9 bases in between. CDR1 is SGHDT, CDR2 YYEEEE, per germline. The CDR3 contains 14 residues. The CDR3 sequence: CASSLDPLAYEQYV. CDR3 coding DNA: TGTGCCAGCAGCTTGGACCCGCTAGCCTACGAGCAGTACGTC.

This rearrangement joins TRBV7-3 to TRBJ2-3; D unclear. The V end lost 4 bases, the J end lost 4 bases, and 15 bases lay between the germline ends. The CDR3 consists of 15 residues. CDR1 is SGHTA, CDR2 FQGTGA, per germline. The CDR3 spells CASSSDLLAADTQYF. CDR3 in DNA: TGTGCCAGCAGCTCCGATTTGTTAGCTGCAGATACGCAGTATTTT.

V usage is TRBV7-2 and J usage is TRBJ1-5; 9 nucleotides align to TRBD1. CDR3 length: 15 residues. Germline CDR1 and CDR2: SGHTA and FQGNSA. V lost 1 base to trimming and J lost 4 bases; unmatched junction nucleotides: 2. CDR3 sequence reads: CASSLVTGGNQPQHF. The CDR3 nucleotides are TGTGCCAGCAGCTTAGTGACAGGGGGGAATCAGCCCCAGCATTTT.